The 17 T cell receptor beta chains presented below share a single source sample, sequenced in a study of blood T cell repertoires in COVID-19. Some clones are missing from TCRdb's copy, which holds only in-frame ones; the method was immunoSEQ multiplex PCR. The table includes more than 400,000 clones, approximately 83% detected once. The sequenced material came from peripheral blood. The receptors were sampled from a human donor in a cohort sampled during active COVID-19.

With respect to this clone: This is likely a read error, given that the CDR3 carries no conserved phenylalanine or tryptophan at its end. The DNA is left out, because the CDR3 cannot be placed on it with certainty; the CDR3 is given as TCRdb lists it. The V gene is TRBV10-1, the J gene TRBJ1-2; the table gives TRBD1 as D, unverified against the DNA. The CDR3 totals 9 residues, both ends included. CDR1 and CDR2 (germline): WNHNN, SYGVQD (reference sequence). The CDR3 is CASSESTGV.

V is TRBV2 and J is TRBJ2-4; TRBD1 matches at 7 bases. The germline V gene encodes CDR1 SNHLY and CDR2 FYNNEI. J lost 8 bases, V lost 5 bases, and 9 bases had no gene match. This CDR3 is 14 amino acids long. The CDR3 DNA reads TGTGCCAGCAGTCCCCCGGGACAGCCAGACATTCAGTACTTC. Translation: CASSPPGQPDIQYF. Full variable domain (remainder filled in from reference TRBV2 and TRBJ2-4): EPEVTQTPSHQVTQMGQEVILRCVPISNHLYFYWYRQILGQKVEFLVSFYNNEISEKSEIFDDQFSVERPDGSNFTLKIRSTKLEDSAMYFCASSPPGQPDIQYFGAGTRLSVL.

The rearrangement uses TRBV5-4 and TRBJ2-7, with TRBD1 matching 7 bases. The V segment lost 0 bases and the J segment 9 bases; nucleotides outside the gene matches: 6. This CDR3 is 13 amino acids long. CDR1 is SGHNT and CDR2 is YYREEE in the germline V gene (reference sequence). The CDR3 nucleotides are TGTGCCAGCAGCTTGGGGGACAGTTTCGCGCAGTACTTC. Its translation is CASSLGDSFAQYF.

The gene calls are TRBV7-8 and TRBJ2-7; D might be TRBD1 (6 bases). Deletions cut 5 bases from V and 2 bases from J, with 19 bases between. The length of the CDR3 is 16 residues. Looked up from germline, CDR1 is SGHVS and CDR2 is FQNEAQ. The CDR3, as DNA: TGTGCCAGCAGCCTGGACAGTGTATCCCTGACCTACGAGCAGTACTTC. This gives the protein CASSLDSVSLTYEQYF.

This rearrangement joins TRBV24-1 to TRBJ2-2; tentatively, D is TRBD1 (5 bases). The CDR3 is 16 residues long. V was clipped by 3 bases and J by 3 bases, with 13 bases between them. Germline loops: CDR1 KGHDR, CDR2 SFDVKD. This chain's CDR3 is CATSDPTLGHTGELFF. Written as DNA, the CDR3 is TGTGCCACCAGTGATCCCACACTGGGGCACACCGGGGAGCTGTTTTTT.

This clone was seen a handful of times. CDR3 in amino acids: CASSPRTGKNSPLHF. DNA of the CDR3: TGTGCCAGCAGCCCACGGACAGGGAAGAATTCACCCCTCCACTTT. This chain joins TRBV7-3 and TRBJ1-6, with 8 nucleotides matching TRBD1. Germline lookup yields CDR1 SGHTA and CDR2 FQGTGA. V was clipped by 5 bases and J by 7 bases; unmatched bases: 7. This CDR3 is built from 15 residues.

A single count supports this clone. The rearrangement links TRBV18 to TRBJ1-1; TRBD1 matches at 7 bases. Germline CDR1 and CDR2: KGHSH and LQKENI. This CDR3 has 14 residues. Trimming removed 4 bases from V and 7 bases from J; junction bases left unmatched: 9. CDR3 sequence: CASSLSTGVNEAFF. CDR3 sequence (DNA): TGTGCCAGCTCACTAAGCACAGGGGTAAATGAAGCTTTCTTT.

This clone appeared a single time. This chain links TRBV5-1 with TRBJ2-1, with TRBD2 matching 7 bases. CDR3 size: 15 residues. Losses at the gene ends were 4 bases for V and 8 bases for J; bases not matched to a gene: 12. The V gene's germline CDR1 is SGHRS and CDR2 YFSETQ. In DNA, the CDR3 is TGCGCCAGCAGCACCCCGGGAGCGGGACGGGATGAGCAGTTCTTC. This sequence encodes CASSTPGAGRDEQFF. The full variable domain, with the rest looked up from reference TRBV5-1 and TRBJ2-1, is KAGVTQTPRYLIKTRGQQVTLSCSPISGHRSVSWYQQTPGQGLQFLFEYFSETQRNKGNFPGRFSGRQFSNSRSEMNVSTLELGDSALYLCASSTPGAGRDEQFFGPGTRLTVL.

The chain recombines TRBV20-1 with TRBJ1-1, with a possible D match to TRBD1 (6 bases). This CDR3 contains 16 residues. Germline lookup yields CDR1 DFQATT and CDR2 SNEGSKA (reference sequence). Trimming removed 3 bases at V and 4 bases at J, with 21 bases between. The CDR3 spells CSASRGGGGWSTEAFF. The DNA of the CDR3 is TGCAGTGCTAGTAGGGGGGGAGGGGGATGGAGCACTGAAGCTTTCTTT.

This chain joins TRBV18 and TRBJ2-1; 13 bases agree with TRBD2. Germline lookup yields CDR1 KGHSH and CDR2 LQKENI. V dropped 2 bases and J dropped 7; count of bases not matched to a gene: 8. The CDR3 has 17 amino acids. CDR3 sequence (DNA): TGTGCCAGCTCACCAGTGACTAGCGGGAGGATAATGAATGAGCAGTTCTTC. Its protein is CASSPVTSGRIMNEQFF.

V and J are TRBV28 and TRBJ2-7, with 8 bases that match TRBD1. V gave up 6 bases and J gave up 2 bases; unmatched junction bases: 12. This CDR3 contains 16 residues. Germline V gives CDR1 MDHEN, CDR2 SYDVKM. The CDR3 DNA is TGTGCCAGCAGCCCCCAAAGGACAGGGCCCCCCTACGAGCAGTACTTC. It specifies CASSPQRTGPPYEQYF.

The chain links TRBV11-2 to TRBJ2-7; tentative D call: TRBD2 (5 bases). V lost 4 bases, J lost 8 bases, and 9 bases lay in between. This CDR3 is 11 amino acids long. Germline-derived CDR1 and CDR2 are SGHAT and FQNNGV. CDR3 residues: CASSSGFKQYF. The DNA for the CDR3 is TGTGCCAGCAGCTCGGGGTTCAAGCAGTACTTC.

This chain connects TRBV30 to TRBJ1-5; 9 bases agree with TRBD1. The germline V gene encodes CDR1 GTSNPN and CDR2 SVGIG (reference sequence). The CDR3 is 14 residues long. The J segment lost 5 bases and the V segment lost 0 bases, leaving 2 bases of the junction unmatched. The CDR3 is CAWSVGQGHQPQHF. The DNA for the CDR3 is TGTGCCTGGAGTGTGGGACAGGGTCATCAGCCCCAGCATTTT.

This sequence joins TRBV19 and TRBJ1-6; 7 bases fit TRBD1. With 7 bases clipped from V and 6 bases from J, the junction kept 18 bases outside the gene matches. The V gene's germline CDR1 is LNHDA and CDR2 SQIVND (reference sequence). The CDR3 totals 18 residues. In DNA, the CDR3 is TGTGCCAGTACCTTAGCGACGGACAGGCTTAAGAGTAATTCACCCCTCCACTTT. Translating gives CASTLATDRLKSNSPLHF.

The V and J genes are TRBV21-1 and TRBJ1-1; the listed D gene, TRBD1, was not tested against the DNA. TRBV21-1 is designated a pseudogene. The CDR3 covers 17 residues. CDR3: CASSKVVYRTGCTEAFF. CDR3 coding DNA: TGTGCCAGCAGCAAAGTCGTTTATAGGACAGGGTGTACTGAAGCTTTCTTT.

The chain employs TRBV19 and TRBJ1-2, with D perhaps TRBD1 (6 bases). The CDR3 totals 14 residues. CDR1 is LNHDA, CDR2 SQIVND, per germline (reference sequence). V was trimmed by 5 bases and J by 4 bases, leaving 14 bases between them. CDR3 sequence: CASSAGQLGYGYTF. The CDR3 coding sequence is TGTGCCAGTAGTGCAGGACAGTTGGGCTATGGCTACACCTTC.

This chain connects TRBV7-3 to TRBJ2-5; D is unclear. V was pared by 1 base and J by 0 bases, with 9 bases between. Germline loops: CDR1 SGHTA, CDR2 FQGTGA. The CDR3 length is 15 residues. The CDR3 sequence: CASSLMGHNQETQYF. As DNA, the CDR3 is TGTGCCAGCAGCTTAATGGGCCATAACCAAGAGACCCAGTACTTC.